This is a list of T cell receptor beta chains from one sample in a study of siplizumab effects on memory and regulatory T cells. The data were produced by immunoSEQ multiplex PCR, yet TCRdb's version contains in-frame clones alone and is incomplete. In the table there are 85,000 to 130,000 clones, about 91% of which are singletons. Sequencing was carried out using Tregs sorted from blood. These receptors were taken from a human donor in good health. The CDR3 runs from the conserved cysteine through the conserved F or W. A D gene is named only where the DNA matches it firmly. Rows give clone size only sometimes, using once, few, many, or a class for an expanded clone.

J gene: TRBJ2-5
clone size: .
D gene: TRBD2
V gene: TRBV5-4
CDR3 protein: CASSLGVTAGVRETQYF
CDR3 DNA: TGTGCCAGCAGCTTGGGAGTGACAGCGGGAGTGAGAGAGACCCAGTACTTC

J gene: TRBJ2-3
clone size: .
D gene: .
V gene: TRBV11-1
CDR3 protein: CASSQGLRTDTQYF
CDR3 DNA: TGTGCCAGCAGCCAGGGGCTTCGCACAGATACGCAGTATTTT

J gene: TRBJ1-5
clone size: .
D gene: .
V gene: TRBV7-9
CDR3 protein: CASSDGGQPQHF
CDR3 DNA: TGTGCCAGCAGCGACGGGGGTCAGCCCCAGCATTTT

J gene: TRBJ2-7
clone size: .
D gene: .
V gene: TRBV11-2
CDR3 protein: CASSFDLADTWQYF
CDR3 DNA: TGTGCCAGCAGCTTCGACTTAGCGGATACTTGGCAGTACTTC

J gene: TRBJ2-7
clone size: .
D gene: .
V gene: TRBV6-1
CDR3 protein: CASNRLYEQYF
CDR3 DNA: TGTGCCAGCAACAGGCTCTACGAGCAGTACTTC

J gene: TRBJ2-7
clone size: .
D gene: .
V gene: TRBV6-1
CDR3 protein: CASKTGLITYEQYF
CDR3 DNA: TGTGCCAGCAAAACGGGACTGATTACCTACGAGCAGTACTTC

J gene: TRBJ2-7
clone size: once
D gene: .
V gene: TRBV5-1
CDR3 protein: CASSLSPSYEQYF
CDR3 DNA: TGCGCCAGCAGTTTAAGCCCCTCCTACGAGCAGTACTTC

J gene: TRBJ2-7
clone size: .
D gene: .
V gene: TRBV6-6
CDR3 protein: CASSYSPYEQYF
CDR3 DNA: TGTGCCAGCAGTTACTCCCCCTACGAGCAGTACTTC

J gene: TRBJ1-1
clone size: .
D gene: .
V gene: TRBV5-1
CDR3 protein: CASQGGEDTEAFF
CDR3 DNA: TGCGCCAGCCAGGGAGGGGAGGACACTGAAGCTTTCTTT

J gene: TRBJ2-3
clone size: .
D gene: .
V gene: TRBV5-1
CDR3 protein: CASRKSTDTQYF
CDR3 DNA: TGCGCCAGCAGGAAGAGCACAGATACGCAGTATTTT

J gene: TRBJ2-1
clone size: .
D gene: .
V gene: TRBV5-1
CDR3 protein: CASSLGLHDFNEQFF
CDR3 DNA: TGCGCCAGCAGCTTAGGCCTTCACGATTTCAATGAGCAGTTCTTC

J gene: TRBJ1-3
clone size: .
D gene: TRBD1
V gene: TRBV5-1
CDR3 protein: CASSLVGGQILSGNTIYF
CDR3 DNA: TGCGCCAGCAGCTTGGTGGGGGGACAGATTCTCTCTGGAAACACCATATATTTT